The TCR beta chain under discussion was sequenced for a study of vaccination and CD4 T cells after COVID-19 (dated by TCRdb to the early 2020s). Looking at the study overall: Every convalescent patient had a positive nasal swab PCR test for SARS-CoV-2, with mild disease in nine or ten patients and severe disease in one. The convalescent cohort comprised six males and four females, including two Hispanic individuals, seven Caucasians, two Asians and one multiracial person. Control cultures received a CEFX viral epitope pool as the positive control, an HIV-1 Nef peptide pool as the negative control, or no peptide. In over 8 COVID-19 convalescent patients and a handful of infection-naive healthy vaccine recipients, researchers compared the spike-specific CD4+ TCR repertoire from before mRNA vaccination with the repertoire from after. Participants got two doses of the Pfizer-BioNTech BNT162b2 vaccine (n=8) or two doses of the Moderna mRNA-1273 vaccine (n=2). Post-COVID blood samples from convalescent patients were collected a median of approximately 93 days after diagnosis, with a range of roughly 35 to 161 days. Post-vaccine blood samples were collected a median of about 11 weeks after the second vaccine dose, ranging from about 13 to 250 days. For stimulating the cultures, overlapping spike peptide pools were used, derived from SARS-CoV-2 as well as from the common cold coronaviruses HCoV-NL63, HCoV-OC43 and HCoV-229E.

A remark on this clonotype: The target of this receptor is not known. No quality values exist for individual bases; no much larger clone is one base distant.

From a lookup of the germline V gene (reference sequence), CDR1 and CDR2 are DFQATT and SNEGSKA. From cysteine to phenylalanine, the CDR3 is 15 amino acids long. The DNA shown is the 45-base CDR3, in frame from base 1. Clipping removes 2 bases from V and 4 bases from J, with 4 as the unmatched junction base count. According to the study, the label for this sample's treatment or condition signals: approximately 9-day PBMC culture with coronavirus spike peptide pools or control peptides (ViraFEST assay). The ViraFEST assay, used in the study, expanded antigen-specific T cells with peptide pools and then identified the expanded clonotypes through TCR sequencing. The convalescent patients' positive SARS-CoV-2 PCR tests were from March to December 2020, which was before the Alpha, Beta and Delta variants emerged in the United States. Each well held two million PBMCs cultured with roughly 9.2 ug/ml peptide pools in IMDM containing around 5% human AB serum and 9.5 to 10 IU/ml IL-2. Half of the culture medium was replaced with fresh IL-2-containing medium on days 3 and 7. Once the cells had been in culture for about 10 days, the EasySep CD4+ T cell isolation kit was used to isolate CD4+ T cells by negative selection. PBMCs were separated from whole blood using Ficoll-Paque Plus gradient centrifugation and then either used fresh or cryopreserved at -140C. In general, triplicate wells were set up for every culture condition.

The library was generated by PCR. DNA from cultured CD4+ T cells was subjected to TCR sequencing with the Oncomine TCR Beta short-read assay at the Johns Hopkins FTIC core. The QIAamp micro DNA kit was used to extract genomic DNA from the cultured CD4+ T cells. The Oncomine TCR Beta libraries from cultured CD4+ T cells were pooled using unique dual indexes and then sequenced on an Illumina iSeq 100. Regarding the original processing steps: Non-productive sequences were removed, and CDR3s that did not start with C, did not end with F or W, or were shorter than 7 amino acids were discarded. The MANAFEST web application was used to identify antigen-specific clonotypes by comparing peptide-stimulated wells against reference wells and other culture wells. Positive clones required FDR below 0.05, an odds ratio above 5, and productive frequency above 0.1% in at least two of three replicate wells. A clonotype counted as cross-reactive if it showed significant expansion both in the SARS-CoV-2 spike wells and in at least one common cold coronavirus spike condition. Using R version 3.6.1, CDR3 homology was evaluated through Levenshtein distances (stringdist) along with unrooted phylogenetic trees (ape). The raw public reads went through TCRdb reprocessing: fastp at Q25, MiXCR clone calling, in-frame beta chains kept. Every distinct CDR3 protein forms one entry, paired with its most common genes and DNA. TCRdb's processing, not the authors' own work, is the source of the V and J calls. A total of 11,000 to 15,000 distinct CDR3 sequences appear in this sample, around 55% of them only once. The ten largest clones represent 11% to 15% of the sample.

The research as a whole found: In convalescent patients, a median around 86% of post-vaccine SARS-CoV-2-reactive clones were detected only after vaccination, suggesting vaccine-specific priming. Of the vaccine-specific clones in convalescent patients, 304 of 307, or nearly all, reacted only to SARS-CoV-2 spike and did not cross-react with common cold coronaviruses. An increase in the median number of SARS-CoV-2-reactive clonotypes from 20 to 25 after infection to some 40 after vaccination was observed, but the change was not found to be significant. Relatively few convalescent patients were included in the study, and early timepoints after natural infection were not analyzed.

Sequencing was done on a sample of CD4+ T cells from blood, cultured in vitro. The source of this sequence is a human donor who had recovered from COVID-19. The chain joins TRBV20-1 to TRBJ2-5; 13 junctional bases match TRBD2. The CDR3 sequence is CSARTSGGGIETQYF. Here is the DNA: TGCAGTGCTAGAACTAGCGGGGGGGGGATAGAGACCCAGTACTTC.